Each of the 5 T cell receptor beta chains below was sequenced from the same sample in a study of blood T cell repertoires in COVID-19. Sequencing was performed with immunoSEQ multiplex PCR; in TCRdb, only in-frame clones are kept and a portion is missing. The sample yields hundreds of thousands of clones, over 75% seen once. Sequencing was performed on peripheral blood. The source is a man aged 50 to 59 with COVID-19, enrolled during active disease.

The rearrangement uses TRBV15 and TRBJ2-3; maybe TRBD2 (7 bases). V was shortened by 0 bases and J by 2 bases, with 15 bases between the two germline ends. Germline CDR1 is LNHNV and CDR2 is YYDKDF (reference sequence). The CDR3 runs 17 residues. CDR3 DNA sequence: TGTGCCACCAGCAGAGATGGGGGGGCTAGCGTCACAGATACGCAGTATTTT. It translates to CATSRDGGASVTDTQYF.

The CDR3 loop is CASSSRVAGELFF. CDR3 bases: TGTGCCAGCAGCTCACGAGTTGCCGGGGAGCTGTTTTTT. The J gene is TRBJ2-2, the V gene TRBV9; D not resolved. CDR1 is SGDLS, CDR2 YYNGEE, per germline. The CDR3 spans 13 residues. V was clipped by 4 bases and J by 6 bases, with 10 bases between them.

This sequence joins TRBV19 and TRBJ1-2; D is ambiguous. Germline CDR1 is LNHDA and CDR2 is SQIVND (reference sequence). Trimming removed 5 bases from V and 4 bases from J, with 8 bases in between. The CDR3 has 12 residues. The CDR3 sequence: CASSRQAYGYTF. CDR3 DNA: TGTGCCAGTAGTCGGCAGGCCTATGGCTACACCTTC.

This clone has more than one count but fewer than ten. CDR3 in DNA: TGCGCCAGCAGCCAAAGGAGTTCTGACAGGAAGAACACCGGGGAGCTGTTTTTT. It yields the protein CASSQRSSDRKNTGELFF. V gene TRBV4-1 combines with J gene TRBJ2-2; a weak D match, TRBD1 (6 bases). From germline, CDR1 is MGHRA and CDR2 YSYEKL. Trimming took off 2 bases at V and 1 base at J, with 17 bases between the two ends. This CDR3 is built from 18 residues.

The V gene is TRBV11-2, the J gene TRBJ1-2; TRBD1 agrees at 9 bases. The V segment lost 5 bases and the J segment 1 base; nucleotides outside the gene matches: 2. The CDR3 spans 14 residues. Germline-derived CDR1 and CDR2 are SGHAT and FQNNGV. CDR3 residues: CASSKGQGNYGYTF. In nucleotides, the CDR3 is TGTGCCAGCAGCAAGGGACAGGGTAACTATGGCTACACCTTC.